The T cell receptor beta chain described here comes from a study of T cells in Graves' hyperthyroidism and ophthalmopathy. Turning to this clonotype: This may come from a read error, since a much larger clone is one base off.

Amplified TCR beta CDR3 regions came from RNA transcripts. Initially, a first-round RT-PCR of the TCR CDR3 employed the HTBI primer set. TCRdb itself ran the multiplex PCR reads through MiXCR, one entry per CDR3 protein. The sample lists about 250,000 distinct CDR3 sequences, over 20% occurring once. This CDR3 has 13 amino acids. CDR1 and CDR2 (germline): MGHDK, SYGVNS. The clonotype was recovered from a woman in her thirties or forties with Graves' ophthalmopathy. The chain is built from TRBV25-1 and TRBJ2-5, with D perhaps assigned TRBD1 or TRBD2 (5 bases each). What was sequenced was blood. In DNA form, the CDR3 reads TGTGCCAGCAGCAGCTCCGGCTCTGGGACCCAGCACTTC. Amino acid sequence: CASSSSGSGTQHF.